This TCR beta chain was recorded in a study of blood T cell repertoires in COVID-19. On the study more broadly: Samples came from the United States, Italy and Spain, spanning acute and convalescent COVID-19. From T cells, B-cell-depleted T cells, or PBMCs came the material, which was cDNA or gDNA.

Per the authors' pipeline: Reference gene primer amplification gave nucleated cell count estimates. The repertoire was sequenced with immunoSEQ multiplex PCR; TCRdb's copy has only in-frame clones and lacks some. V and J calls and clone size are as listed in that table; D and trimming were resolved from the DNA. The table has about 210,000 clones, around 82% seen once. The J segment lost 3 bases and the V segment lost 0 bases, leaving 4 bases of the junction unmatched. From germline, CDR1 is MDHEN and CDR2 SYDVKM. CDR3 length: 16 residues. Sequencing was done on a sample of peripheral blood. The chain combines TRBV28 with TRBJ1-5; TRBD1 matches 8 bases. This receptor was taken from a woman in her thirties or forties with active or convalescent COVID-19. The CDR3 spells CASSLWGTGFNQPQHF. Written as DNA, the CDR3 is TGTGCCAGCAGTTTATGGGGGACAGGATTCAATCAGCCCCAGCATTTT. Full variable domain (remainder filled in from reference TRBV28 and TRBJ1-5): DVKVTQSSRYLVKRTGEKVFLECVQDMDHENMFWYRQDPGLGLRLIYFSYDVKMKEKGDIPEGYSVSREKKERFSLILESASTNQTSMYLCASSLWGTGFNQPQHFGDGTRLSIL.